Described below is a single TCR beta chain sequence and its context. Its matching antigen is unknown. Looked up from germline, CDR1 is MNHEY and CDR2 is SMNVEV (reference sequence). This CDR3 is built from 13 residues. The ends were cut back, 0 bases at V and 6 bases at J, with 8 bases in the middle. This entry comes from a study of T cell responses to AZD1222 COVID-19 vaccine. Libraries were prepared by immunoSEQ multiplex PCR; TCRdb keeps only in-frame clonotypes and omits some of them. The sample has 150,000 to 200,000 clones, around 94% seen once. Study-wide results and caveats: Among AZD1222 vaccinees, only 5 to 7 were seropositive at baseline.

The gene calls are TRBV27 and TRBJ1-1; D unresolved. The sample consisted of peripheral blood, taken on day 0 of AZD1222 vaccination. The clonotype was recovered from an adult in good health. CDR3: CASSLSLVSEAFF. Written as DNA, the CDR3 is TGTGCCAGCAGTTTATCCCTTGTATCTGAAGCTTTCTTT.